The 3 T cell receptor beta chains below were found in one sample sequenced in a study of shared clonotypes between healthy human individuals (dated by TCRdb to 2019 to 2021). The library relied on the immunoSEQ multiplex PCR assay. The source is immuneACCESS, and TCRdb retained only in-frame sequences with V and J called. Part of the clones is not carried over; for the studies checked, unresolved V genes explain less than half of this, and the remainder is unexplained. In all, the sample holds about a million clones, and 60% to 80% of those were seen once. The top ten constitute 0.85% to 1% of the sample. The sample taken for sequencing was memory CD4+ T cells from PBMCs. This specimen's cell subset or site label, per the study, means: CD45RA-negative fraction. Every receptor here comes from a man younger than 30 in good health. Some clones in this sample may be carry-over from other donors' samples.

Notes on this clone: This likely stems from a read error, as it lies one base from a far larger clone. Other nucleotide sequences from this sample produce the same CDR3. This chain connects TRBV30 to TRBJ1-3; TRBD1 might be the D (5 bases). Germline values: CDR1 GTSNPN, CDR2 SVGIG (reference sequence). Deletions cut 0 bases from V and 0 bases from J, with 6 bases between. This CDR3 is 14 amino acids long. The DNA for the CDR3 is TGTGCCTGGAGTGTGGGACTCTCTGGAAACACCATATATTTT. It specifies CAWSVGLSGNTIYF.

The rearrangement links TRBV5-5 to TRBJ2-4; the match to TRBD1 covers 8 bases. The CDR3 has 15 amino acids. Germline V gene sequence: CDR1 SGHKS, CDR2 YYEKEE (reference sequence). V trimming: 4 bases; J trimming: 6 bases; junction bases outside the gene matches: 9. The CDR3 spells CASSSDRGLGNIQYF. The CDR3 DNA reads as TGTGCCAGCAGCAGCGACAGGGGTCTCGGAAACATTCAGTACTTC.

V usage is TRBV28 and J usage is TRBJ2-3, with a weak D call TRBD2 (7 bases). Trimming removed 7 bases from V and 11 bases from J, with 28 bases in between. This CDR3 comprises 16 residues. Germline V gene data show CDR1 as MDHEN and CDR2 as SYDVKM. The CDR3 nucleotides are TGTGCCAGCACCATCTCGCGGGGGCCTAATAGATACGTGCAGTATTTT. This codes for CASTISRGPNRYVQYF.